The entry that follows covers one T cell receptor (beta chain) sequence. It lacks a known antigen. Sequencing ends 3 residues short of the CDR3 end; the germline J gene provides the rest. In light of the paper, this sample's time point label describes: blood sample drawn before combined kidney and bone marrow transplant. Unstimulated Tregs (CD4+CD25+CD127-), CD4+ non-Tregs (CD4+CD25-), CD4 and CD8 cells were FACS-sorted from thawed PBMCs. Patients were 4 combined kidney and bone marrow transplant recipients from the ITN036ST trial, and only these trial subjects had samples available. Healthy control blood was separated into PBMCs by Ficoll density gradient and cryopreserved, and patient PBMCs were collected both before and after transplant. Reading the germline V gene gives CDR1 MNHEY and CDR2 SVGEGT. The CDR3 numbers 14 residues from cysteine through phenylalanine. The CDR3 was read in part: 33 bases, with the frame set at base 1. V gives up 4 bases and J gives up 6 bases, and the segment between their germline ends measures 13 bases.

This entry comes from a study of Tregs in tolerant kidney transplant recipients (dated by TCRdb to between 2018 and 2021). Turning to the overall study: The transplants used related donors with nonmyeloablative bone marrow transplantation, and mixed chimerism in the human trials was transient. The study applied TCRbeta sequencing to find donor-specific regulatory T cells before combined kidney and bone marrow transplantation and then followed those same cells after transplant.

Genomic DNA was extracted from sorted cells with the QIAGEN DNeasy Blood and Tissue Kit for TCRbeta CDR3 sequencing. High-throughput TCRbeta CDR3 sequencing, which included PCR amplification with bias correction and internal controls, was done commercially through immunoSEQ. In the source study's methods: Unique productive TCRbeta sequences were defined by CDR3 nucleotide sequence where primers matched, otherwise by CDR3 amino acid sequence with Vbeta and Jbeta genes. To correct for sorting error, sequences found in more than one sorted population at a frequency ratio of 2:1 or less were discarded, and the remaining shared sequences were assigned to the population with the higher frequency. A sequence counted as donor-reactive if, in CFSE-low cells, the sequence had a frequency of at least 0.01% and was expanded at least 5-fold compared with unstimulated cells. Repertoire divergence was quantified by Jensen-Shannon divergence using the top 100 TCRbeta sequences ranked by frequency. For any sample with multiple sequencing runs, sorting error was corrected in each run separately before the runs were pooled. TCRdb limited this immuneACCESS table to in-frame rearrangements with V and J called. A share of clones is missing; checked studies link under half to unresolved V genes, and the rest is unexplained. The DNA was the basis for D and trimming; V, J and clone size are from that table. For this sample, the table gives roughly 48,000 clones. The leading ten clones occupy about 0.85% of the sample.

General study outcomes and caveats: In tolerant patients, donor-specific Tregs expanded more than Tregs overall, which suggests antigen-driven rather than nonspecific expansion. Because only a small number of patients were included, the study had limitations, and the results will need to be validated in larger populations as well as under other immunosuppression protocols. Biological reproducibility was not directly addressed, though technical replication error appeared minimal. Expanding Tregs with activated donor B cells appeared to identify the most biologically relevant and donor-specific TCRbeta repertoire. PCR primers changed over time for some patients, so nucleotide-level comparison across those patients' samples was not possible.

Specimen: CD4+ T cells from blood, collected before the transplant. The TCR comes from a human donor who received a combined kidney and bone marrow transplant. Recombination linked TRBV6-2 or TRBV6-3 to TRBJ2-1; the D segment cannot be called with confidence. The CDR3 loop reads CASSSTNSLNEQFF. The CDR3 bases that were read are TGTGCCAGCAGTTCCACTAACTCTCTCAATGAG.